The 14 T cell receptor beta chains reported below all come from one sample, sequenced in a study of shared clonotypes between healthy human individuals. Repertoires were generated with immunoSEQ multiplex PCR, while TCRdb's copy carries only in-frame clones and drops some. The profile shows around 690,000 clones, less than 95% of them singletons. Sequenced material: memory CD8+ T cells from PBMCs. Subset: CD45RO+ cells pooled with CCR7-negative TemRA cells. These receptor sequences come from a man aged 18 to 30 in good health. Some clones in this sample may be carry-over from other donors' samples.

The CDR3 loop reads CASRTSGREQYF. In nucleotides, the CDR3 is TGTGCCAGCAGAACCTCAGGACGCGAGCAGTACTTC. This sequence joins TRBV5-4 and TRBJ2-7; no clear D. This CDR3 has 12 residues. Germline V CDR1 and CDR2: SGHNT, YYREEE (reference sequence). Trimming left V 5 bases short and J 6 bases short, with 12 bases between.

The rearrangement joins TRBV15 to TRBJ2-1, with 14 nucleotides matching TRBD2. The V gene's germline CDR1 is LNHNV and CDR2 YYDKDF (reference sequence). V shed 4 bases, J shed 2 bases, and the junction held 7 bases outside the gene matches. The CDR3 totals 18 residues. The CDR3 loop is CATSTGTSGRVPYNEQFF. CDR3 nucleotides: TGTGCCACCAGCACTGGGACTAGCGGGAGAGTTCCCTACAATGAGCAGTTCTTC.

In DNA form, the CDR3 reads TGTGCCAGCAGCGACGGGACAGGGGGTCAAGAGACCCAGTACTTC. Its translation is CASSDGTGGQETQYF. The J gene is TRBJ2-5, the V gene TRBV9; the match to TRBD1 covers 11 bases. J gave up 2 bases and V 3 bases, and 3 bases lay outside the gene matches. This CDR3 contains 15 residues. Germline loops: CDR1 SGDLS, CDR2 YYNGEE.

V is TRBV9 and J is TRBJ1-2; the D gene is possibly TRBD1 (5 bases). V lost 3 bases to trimming and J lost 7 bases, with 22 bases between them. The CDR3 is 16 amino acids. The germline V gene has CDR1 SGDLS and CDR2 YYNGEE. The CDR3 nucleotides read TGTGCCAGCAGCGGAGGGCCGGCGGGGCCAAGGCGTGGCTACACCTTC. The encoded protein is CASSGGPAGPRRGYTF.

This chain connects TRBV27 to TRBJ2-7; 7 positions match TRBD1. CDR1 and CDR2 (germline): MNHEY, SMNVEV (reference sequence). The V and J ends lost 2 bases and 4 bases, in that order; junction bases with no gene match: 2. The CDR3 loop spans 13 amino acids. CDR3 sequence (DNA): TGTGCCAGCAGTTTAGGGACAGAGTACGAGCAGTACTTC. Protein product: CASSLGTEYEQYF.

The J gene is TRBJ2-2, the V gene TRBV27; tentative D call: TRBD1 (6 bases). V dropped 8 bases and J dropped 3 bases, with 13 bases sitting between them. CDR1 is MNHEY and CDR2 is SMNVEV in the germline V gene (reference sequence). CDR3 length: 14 residues. Written as DNA, the CDR3 is TGTGCCAGCGGGATGCAGGGGTACACCGGGGAGCTGTTTTTT. Translation: CASGMQGYTGELFF.

This clone was observed at least ten times. V is TRBV4-1 and J is TRBJ2-7; D is ambiguous. The germline gives CDR1 MGHRA, CDR2 YSYEKL. V was clipped by 1 base and J by 4 bases, with 8 bases between them. This CDR3 spans 13 amino acids. CDR3: CASSQGSVYEQYF. The CDR3 region has the DNA TGCGCCAGCAGCCAAGGTTCGGTATACGAGCAGTACTTC.

As concerns this clone: Other nucleotide sequences in the sample specify the same CDR3. The chain combines TRBV7-9 with TRBJ1-5, with D perhaps matching TRBD1 (5 bases). CDR1 SEHNR and CDR2 FQNEAQ come from the germline V gene (reference sequence). V lost 1 base and J lost 4, with 5 bases in between. The CDR3 is 13 amino acids. The CDR3, as DNA: TGTGCCAGCAGCTTAGACAGGAATCAGCCCCAGCATTTT. Protein: CASSLDRNQPQHF.

CDR3 sequence (DNA): TGTGCCTGGAGGGCCCGGGGACTAGCGTCCGGGACCCAGTACTTC. Protein product: CAWRARGLASGTQYF. The chain has TRBV30 and TRBJ2-5; 10 bases match TRBD2. This CDR3 has 15 amino acids. After removal of 3 bases from V and 7 bases from J, the junction contained 11 bases not matched to a gene. Germline lookup yields CDR1 GTSNPN and CDR2 SVGIG (reference sequence).

The chain carries TRBV29-1 and TRBJ2-5; TRBD1 aligns across 8 bases. Germline-derived CDR1 and CDR2 are SQVTM and ANQGSEA. With 6 bases clipped from V and 4 bases from J, the junction kept 4 bases outside the gene matches. This CDR3 is 12 amino acids long. The CDR3 sequence: CSVTGARETQYF. The CDR3 bases are TGCAGCGTGACAGGGGCCCGAGAGACCCAGTACTTC.

The J gene is TRBJ2-2, the V gene TRBV18; D gene uncertain. V shed 6 bases and J shed 5 bases, with 10 bases lying between them. The CDR3 totals 13 residues. Looked up from germline, CDR1 is KGHSH and CDR2 is LQKENI. This chain's CDR3 is CASSLTRTGELFF. DNA of the CDR3: TGTGCCAGCTCCCTTACAAGGACCGGGGAGCTGTTTTTT.

The V call is TRBV7-8, the J call TRBJ2-7; 8 nucleotides match TRBD1. After removal of 1 base from V and 4 bases from J, the junction contained 9 bases not matched to a gene. The CDR3 covers 16 residues. Per the germline V gene, CDR1 is SGHVS and CDR2 is FQNEAQ. The CDR3, as DNA: TGTGCCAGCAGCTTAGTAGCCAGGGGGCGCGGGTACGAGCAGTACTTC. Protein sequence: CASSLVARGRGYEQYF.

The chain recombines TRBV7-3 with TRBJ2-1; D assignment may be TRBD1 or TRBD2 (6 bases each). CDR1 and CDR2 from the germline V gene are SGHTA and FQGTGA. V lost 2 bases and J lost 7, with 9 bases in between. This CDR3 has 13 amino acids. The CDR3 region has the DNA TGTGCCAGCAGCTTAGGGGGGCAGAATGAGCAGTTCTTC. Its translation: CASSLGGQNEQFF.

V and J are TRBV28 and TRBJ2-1; D unresolved. CDR3 size: 13 residues. V was shortened by 7 bases and J by 2 bases, with 9 bases between the two germline ends. Germline V gene data show CDR1 as MDHEN and CDR2 as SYDVKM. The CDR3: CASTPGTYNEQFF. CDR3 sequence (DNA): TGTGCCAGCACGCCGGGTACCTACAATGAGCAGTTCTTC. Full variable domain (remainder filled in from reference TRBV28 and TRBJ2-1): DVKVTQSSRYLVKRTGEKVFLECVQDMDHENMFWYRQDPGLGLRLIYFSYDVKMKEKGDIPEGYSVSREKKERFSLILESASTNQTSMYLCASTPGTYNEQFFGPGTRLTVL.